What follows are 19 T cell receptor beta chains derived from one specimen sequenced in a study of cytomegalovirus exposure and HLA in healthy donors. The PCR employed 60 Vbeta primers together with 13 Jbeta primers. Here immunoSEQ multiplex PCR was the method, and the copy in TCRdb shows in-frame clones only, minus some. Seen here are about 110,000 clones, roughly two thirds observed once, and the top ten hold around 8%. Specimen: PBMCs. The receptors shown here come from a man aged 40-49 years in good health and CMV-seronegative.

This clone came up once. The rearrangement uses TRBV6-5 and TRBJ2-1; no clear D gene. Germline values: CDR1 MNHEY, CDR2 SVGAGI. The CDR3 has 12 residues. Trimming cost V 7 bases and J 9 bases, with 13 bases left between them. CDR3 residues: CASTGGMSEQFF. CDR3 DNA: TGTGCCAGCACCGGCGGAATGTCTGAGCAGTTCTTC.

This clone was observed once. This chain links TRBV30 with TRBJ1-2, with 8 positions matching TRBD1. Looked up from germline, CDR1 is GTSNPN and CDR2 is SVGIG (reference sequence). V lost 2 bases to trimming and J lost 3 bases; unmatched junction nucleotides: 5. This CDR3 has 14 amino acids. The CDR3, as DNA: TGTGCCTGGAGTACAGACAGGGGTGACTATGGCTACACCTTC. Amino acid sequence: CAWSTDRGDYGYTF.

V gene TRBV19 combines with J gene TRBJ1-2; TRBD1 aligns across 7 bases. The V gene's germline CDR1 is LNHDA and CDR2 SQIVND (reference sequence). The CDR3 sequence is 11 residues long. The V gene end was trimmed by 9 bases and the J gene end by 6 bases; junction bases not matched to a gene: 4. DNA for the CDR3: TGTGCCAGCCAGGACAGGAATGGCTACACCTTC. Protein sequence: CASQDRNGYTF.

The genes are TRBV7-8 and TRBJ2-7; D possibly matches TRBD1 or TRBD2 (6 bases each). Looked up from germline, CDR1 is SGHVS and CDR2 is FQNEAQ. The CDR3 is 17 amino acids. Trimming shortened V by 5 bases and J by 5 bases, and 25 bases separated the two germline ends. The CDR3 reads CASSLGGRQTLGHEQYF. CDR3 nucleotide sequence: TGTGCCAGCAGCCTAGGGGGGAGGCAAACCCTCGGCCACGAGCAGTACTTC.

This chain connects TRBV9 to TRBJ2-7, with D possibly matching TRBD1 (6 bases). There are 15 residues in the CDR3. The germline V gene has CDR1 SGDLS and CDR2 YYNGEE. Between the trimmed V and J ends, which lost 4 bases and 6 bases, there was a span of 20 bases. In DNA form, the CDR3 reads TGTGCCAGCAGCACAACCCCGAACAGGGTCGGCGAGCAGTACTTC. Its translation: CASSTTPNRVGEQYF.

The chain has TRBV6-5 and TRBJ2-7; D is undetermined. The CDR3 has 13 residues. Per the germline V gene, CDR1 is MNHEY and CDR2 is SVGAGI. Deletions cut 2 bases from V and 0 bases from J, with 5 bases between. For the CDR3, the DNA is TGTGCCAGCAGTTACGGCAACTCCTACGAGCAGTACTTC. Translated, it gives CASSYGNSYEQYF.

The table lists this clone with a few counts. V and J are TRBV18 and TRBJ2-7, with TRBD1 matching 7 bases. Looked up from germline, CDR1 is KGHSH and CDR2 is LQKENI. The CDR3 contains 15 residues. Trimming took 6 bases from V and 4 from J; bases not matched to a gene: 12. The CDR3 protein is CASSQYTGVRYEQYF. The CDR3, as DNA: TGTGCCAGCTCTCAATATACAGGGGTACGGTACGAGCAGTACTTC.

The chain has TRBV30 and TRBJ1-1; a weak D match, TRBD1 (5 bases). Between the trimmed V and J ends, which lost 1 base and 1 base, there was a span of 10 bases. Germline lookup yields CDR1 GTSNPN and CDR2 SVGIG (reference sequence). This CDR3 region has 14 residues. CDR3 in DNA: TGTGCCTGGAGTGCTGGACACCCGAACACTGAAGCTTTCTTT. Its protein product is CAWSAGHPNTEAFF.

The chain combines TRBV5-1 with TRBJ2-1; D is possibly TRBD2 (5 bases). The length of the CDR3 is 13 residues. V was clipped by 0 bases and J by 7 bases, with 8 bases between them. Germline-derived CDR1 and CDR2 are SGHRS and YFSETQ. The CDR3: CASSLGGRNEQFF. CDR3 coding DNA: TGCGCCAGCAGCTTGGGTGGGAGAAATGAGCAGTTCTTC.

This sequence joins TRBV7-3 and TRBJ1-1, with 8 bases aligning to TRBD1. V trimming: 6 bases; J trimming: 7 bases; junction bases outside the gene matches: 7. Germline CDR1 and CDR2: SGHTA and FQGTGA. The CDR3 runs 13 residues. For the CDR3, the DNA is TGTGCCAGCAGTTCGACAGGGGAGGGTGAAGCTTTCTTT. It is translated as CASSSTGEGEAFF.

The chain is built from TRBV9 and TRBJ2-7; 8 nucleotides line up with TRBD2. The length of the CDR3 is 14 residues. Germline loops: CDR1 SGDLS, CDR2 YYNGEE. J was trimmed by 3 bases and V by 4 bases; bases with no gene match: 6. In DNA, the CDR3 is TGTGCCAGCAGCCCTGGACTAGCCGGCTACGAGCAGTACTTC. Residues: CASSPGLAGYEQYF. The entire variable domain, with the rest obtained from reference TRBV9 and TRBJ2-7, is as follows: DSGVTQTPKHLITATGQRVTLRCSPRSGDLSVYWYQQSLDQGLQFLIQYYNGEERAKGNILERFSAQQFPDLHSELNLSSLELGDSALYFCASSPGLAGYEQYFGPGTRLTVT.

This clone appeared a few times. The chain uses TRBV5-6 and TRBJ1-1; possibly TRBD1 for D (6 bases). Germline V gene data show CDR1 as SGHDT and CDR2 as YYEEEE. V shed 2 bases and J shed 8 bases, with 19 bases lying between them. This CDR3 has 15 amino acids. Written as DNA, the CDR3 is TGTGCCAGCAGCTTAAATCCCGGAGGGGGGGGAGAAGCTTTCTTT. Translating it yields CASSLNPGGGGEAFF.

This chain links TRBV7-2 with TRBJ1-6, with a possible D match to TRBD1 (5 bases). The CDR3 sequence is 14 residues long. V gave up 7 bases and J gave up 9 bases, with 16 bases separating them. CDR1 and CDR2 from the germline V gene are SGHTA and FQGNSA. The CDR3 region is CASTPGGVSSPLHF. The CDR3 DNA is TGTGCCAGCACCCCGGGGGGGGTCAGTTCACCCCTCCACTTT.

This chain links TRBV29-1 with TRBJ1-6, with TRBD1 identical over 8 bases. This CDR3 contains 13 residues. The junction had 4 bases not matched to a gene; V was cut back by 5 bases and J by 7 bases. The V gene's germline CDR1 is SQVTM and CDR2 ANQGSEA. The CDR3 sequence: CSVQTGANSPLHF. The CDR3 DNA is TGCAGCGTTCAGACAGGGGCGAATTCACCCCTCCACTTT.

The chain is built from TRBV4-3 and TRBJ1-4, with D hard to call. The CDR3 is 16 residues long. V dropped 0 bases and J dropped 1 base, with 9 bases sitting between them. Per germline, CDR1 LGHNA and CDR2 YSLEER. The DNA of the CDR3 is TGCGCCAGCAGCCAAGAAGGGCGGGGAACTAATGAAAAACTGTTTTTT. This codes for CASSQEGRGTNEKLFF.

This clone has a handful of counts. The chain couples TRBV27 to TRBJ1-1; D is unresolved. Trimming pared 0 bases from V and 4 bases from J, leaving 12 bases between. The CDR3 contains 15 residues. Germline V gene sequence: CDR1 MNHEY, CDR2 SMNVEV (reference sequence). CDR3 sequence: CASSLSESAGTEAFF. In nucleotides, the CDR3 is TGTGCCAGCAGTTTATCGGAGTCGGCGGGCACTGAAGCTTTCTTT.

This chain connects TRBV19 to TRBJ1-5; D is possibly TRBD1 (5 bases). The CDR3 is made up of 16 amino acids. Germline V gene sequence: CDR1 LNHDA, CDR2 SQIVND (reference sequence). Between the trimmed V and J ends, which lost 4 bases and 6 bases, there was a span of 19 bases. CDR3 sequence reads: CASSTPGLGLSQPQHF. CDR3 sequence (DNA): TGTGCCAGTAGTACCCCCGGACTGGGACTTAGTCAGCCCCAGCATTTT. The entire variable domain, with the rest obtained from reference TRBV19 and TRBJ1-5, is as follows: DGGITQSPKYLFRKEGQNVTLSCEQNLNHDAMYWYRQDPGQGLRLIYYSQIVNDFQKGDIAEGYSVSREKKESFPLTVTSAQKNPTAFYLCASSTPGLGLSQPQHFGDGTRLSIL.

The J gene is TRBJ1-1, the V gene TRBV14, with D possibly TRBD1 on 6 matching bases. The CDR3 loop spans 14 amino acids. From germline, CDR1 is SGHDN and CDR2 FVKESK. V shed 5 bases and J shed 4 bases, with 14 bases lying between them. The CDR3 here is CASSAQGRGTEAFF. CDR3 bases: TGTGCCAGCAGCGCCCAGGGGAGGGGCACTGAAGCTTTCTTT.

J is TRBJ2-5 and V is TRBV5-4, with 9 positions matching TRBD1. This CDR3 has 15 amino acids. Germline values: CDR1 SGHNT, CDR2 YYREEE (reference sequence). The junction had 7 bases not matched to a gene; V was cut back by 3 bases and J by 4 bases. CDR3 loop: CASSSETGGTETQYF. The CDR3 DNA reads TGTGCCAGCAGCTCAGAGACAGGGGGAACAGAGACCCAGTACTTC.